This T cell receptor (beta chain) emerged from a study of CD8+ T cells in alopecia areata. Study at large: Treated patients took oral tofacitinib at 5 to 10 mg twice daily. Whole-study findings and limits: Given one nonresponder, whether baseline CD8+ expansion relates to response remains uncertain. Scalp sample sequencing also detects resident alphabeta T cells of normal skin.

Remarks on this clone: Its matching antigen is unknown.

Sequencing used cDNA as its template, made by extracting RNA and reverse transcribing it. The data were produced by immunoSEQ multiplex PCR, yet TCRdb's version contains in-frame clones alone and is incomplete. The data contain 93,000 or so clones, 86% of them singletons. Noted treatment: oral pan-JAK inhibitor, 5-10 mg twice daily. The specimen was CD8+ T cells sorted from blood, collected between weeks 30 and 35, from a patient treated with tofacitinib. This sequence was found in a human donor with alopecia areata.

This CDR3 reads CASSQWAGYTF. Written as DNA, the CDR3 is TGTGCCAGCAGCCAATGGGCCGGCTACACCTTC. The V call is TRBV4-2, the J call TRBJ1-2, with D hard to call. From germline, CDR1 is LGHNA and CDR2 YNFKEQ. The CDR3 contains 11 residues. Trimming removed 2 bases at V and 8 bases at J, with 6 bases between.